These 9 T cell receptor beta chains were all obtained from the same sample, sequenced in a study of shared clonotypes between healthy human individuals. Produced via immunoSEQ multiplex PCR; TCRdb's table is partial and in-frame only. The repertoire has 600,000 to 800,000 clones, 72% of them found once; the top ten carry more than 1.5%. The sequenced sample was memory CD4+ T cells sorted from blood. As to subset: CD45RA-negative fraction. The receptors were sampled from a woman between 25 and 40 years old in good health.

The V gene is TRBV29-1, the J gene TRBJ2-1; 12 bases agree with TRBD2. CDR3 length: 14 residues. Germline V lookup: CDR1 SQVTM, CDR2 ANQGSEA. The J segment lost 9 bases and the V segment lost 5 bases, leaving 8 bases of the junction unmatched. The CDR3, as DNA: TGCAGCGTTCTGGCTAGCGGGAGGGCCGTTGAGCAGTTCTTC. Residues: CSVLASGRAVEQFF.

This rearrangement joins TRBV7-2 to TRBJ1-2; D is unclear. The CDR3 consists of 14 residues. Germline CDR1 reads SGHTA; CDR2 reads FQGNSA. Between the trimmed V and J ends, which lost 1 base and 0 bases, there was a span of 6 bases. CDR3 sequence (DNA): TGTGCCAGCAGCTTAGAGGGAGCTAACTATGGCTACACCTTC. Translating gives CASSLEGANYGYTF.

The chain employs TRBV7-2 and TRBJ1-5; perhaps TRBD1 as D (5 bases). Germline V gives CDR1 SGHTA, CDR2 FQGNSA. V lost 5 bases to trimming and J lost 7 bases, with 18 bases between them. The CDR3 runs 15 residues. The chain's CDR3 is CASSLRSGTEQPQHF. The CDR3 DNA sequence: TGTGCCAGCAGCCTAAGGTCGGGGACGGAACAGCCCCAGCATTTT.

The chain is built from TRBV28 and TRBJ2-7, with TRBD2 as a possible D gene (5 bases). The CDR3 is made up of 13 amino acids. V was pared by 6 bases and J by 4 bases, with 13 bases between. Germline V gene lookup returns CDR1 MDHEN and CDR2 SYDVKM. This CDR3 reads CASSQRRIYEQYF. The CDR3 bases are TGTGCCAGCAGCCAACGGAGGATTTACGAGCAGTACTTC.

This clone was picked up one time. A read error may account for a junction end that differs from germline. The identical CDR3 is also encoded by other nucleotide sequences in the sample. The rearrangement joins TRBV6-6 to TRBJ1-2, with TRBD1 as a possible D gene (5 bases). The CDR3 consists of 14 residues. Germline CDR1 reads MNHNY; CDR2 reads SVGAGI (reference sequence). As DNA, the CDR3 is TGTGCCAGCAGTTACTCGAGTGGGGCTTATGGCTACACCTTT. Protein product: CASSYSSGAYGYTF.

There are a few counts of this clone. This chain connects TRBV5-1 to TRBJ2-5; TRBD1 matches 9 bases. The CDR3 sequence is 14 residues long. Germline V gene data show CDR1 as SGHRS and CDR2 as YFSETQ. V was pared by 4 bases and J by 1 base, with 2 bases of the junction left unmatched. The DNA for the CDR3 is TGCGCCAGCAGCAGGGACAGGGTCCAAGAGACCCAGTACTTC. Protein sequence: CASSRDRVQETQYF.

This clone was picked up a small number of times. Distinct nucleotide sequences in the sample also encode this CDR3. V and J are TRBV5-1 and TRBJ2-2, with D uncertain. Germline V gives CDR1 SGHRS, CDR2 YFSETQ. This CDR3 region has 14 residues. Between the trimmed V and J ends, which lost 0 bases and 4 bases, there was a span of 7 bases. For the CDR3, the DNA is TGCGCCAGCAGCTTGGAACCGAGCACCGGGGAGCTGTTTTTT. Encoded protein: CASSLEPSTGELFF.

This clone is a singleton in its sample. V is TRBV11-1 and J is TRBJ2-1; weak D call: TRBD2 (6 bases). V was cut by 2 bases and J by 1 base, with 9 bases left in between. Per germline, CDR1 SGHAT and CDR2 FQDESV (reference sequence). The CDR3 has 15 residues. The CDR3 DNA is TGTGCCAGCAGCTTAAGCGGGTTGTCCTACAATGAGCAGTTCTTC. Its translation: CASSLSGLSYNEQFF.

The chain couples TRBV10-3 to TRBJ2-7; perhaps TRBD1 as D (6 bases). CDR3 length: 16 amino acids. V was trimmed by 4 bases and J by 2 bases, leaving 18 bases between them. Per the germline V gene, CDR1 is ENHRY and CDR2 is SYGVKD. The CDR3 here is CAISASQGITPYEQYF. CDR3 sequence (DNA): TGTGCCATCAGTGCCTCACAGGGAATTACCCCCTACGAGCAGTACTTC.